This TCR beta chain was captured by sequencing in a study of blood T cell repertoires in COVID-19. On the study more broadly: The study drew acute and convalescent COVID-19 samples from the United States, Italy and Spain. PBMCs, B-cell-depleted T cells, or T cells provided the cDNA or gDNA that made up the material.

The length of the CDR3 is 15 residues. Germline CDR1 SGHRS, CDR2 YFSETQ. V was pared by 0 bases and J by 0 bases, with 8 bases between. Methods used by the authors: Amplification of reference gene primers provided the estimated nucleated cell counts. Only in-frame clones appear in the TCRdb table, and some are missing; sequencing was by immunoSEQ multiplex PCR. V, J and clone size derive from that table, while D and trimming were established from the DNA sequence. The sample has about 120,000 clones; about 90% are singletons. This chain connects TRBV5-1 to TRBJ2-3; D is unresolved. The source material was peripheral blood. The origin of this receptor is a man between 65 and 85 years old who had recovered from COVID-19. The DNA for the CDR3 is TGCGCCAGCAGCTTGGTGCCGGTTAGCACAGATACGCAGTATTTT. Protein product: CASSLVPVSTDTQYF.